Listed below are T cell receptor beta chains from one sample, sequenced in a study of identifying expanded T cells in peripheral blood. Sequencing used immunoSEQ multiplex PCR; TCRdb keeps in-frame clones, though not all of them. The sample lists around 75,000 clones; 85% to 90% were seen once. The sample taken for sequencing was blood. The receptors originated from a person aged 18 to 70 in good health. Each CDR3 is given without its conserved first and last residue. Each record gives: J gene, D gene, clone size, V gene, CDR3 protein. The D gene is left open where the match is weak. Size is stated for part of the rows, as once, few or many counts, or as a class when the clone is expanded.

J: TRBJ2-5; D: TRBD2; size: NA; V: TRBV5-4; CDR3: ASSYPGTSAQETQY
J: TRBJ2-7; D: NA; size: NA; V: TRBV6-5; CDR3: ASKSTAYEQY
J: TRBJ2-2; D: NA; size: NA; V: TRBV4-3; CDR3: ASSQDRLDTGELF
J: TRBJ1-1; D: NA; size: NA; V: TRBV28; CDR3: ASSAGDRTVTEAF
J: TRBJ2-1; D: TRBD2; size: once; V: TRBV7-2; CDR3: ASSSRGSGGSYNEQF
J: TRBJ1-1; D: NA; size: NA; V: TRBV6-6; CDR3: ASSWGGDTEAF
J: TRBJ2-5; D: NA; size: NA; V: TRBV4-1; CDR3: ASSQVGQETQY
J: TRBJ1-1; D: NA; size: NA; V: TRBV23-1; CDR3: ASSQRVPGPMNTEAF
J: TRBJ2-3; D: NA; size: once; V: TRBV2; CDR3: ASERDHSTDTQY
J: TRBJ2-7; D: NA; size: once; V: TRBV19; CDR3: ASSAGLGLYEQY
J: TRBJ2-1; D: NA; size: NA; V: TRBV6-1; CDR3: ASRGPGRDEQF
J: TRBJ1-4; D: NA; size: NA; V: TRBV29-1; CDR3: SVEDQGQNEKLF
J: TRBJ2-7; D: TRBD2; size: NA; V: TRBV9; CDR3: ASSASGGIYEQY
J: TRBJ2-7; D: TRBD1; size: NA; V: TRBV2; CDR3: ASSDLGQGLPYEQY
J: TRBJ2-7; D: TRBD1; size: NA; V: TRBV5-6; CDR3: ASSSPGQSYEQY
J: TRBJ2-2; D: TRBD1; size: NA; V: TRBV5-4; CDR3: ASSSGQGWTGELF
J: TRBJ1-1; D: NA; size: NA; V: TRBV18; CDR3: ASSPQDLDLGPAF
J: TRBJ2-2; D: TRBD2; size: NA; V: TRBV9; CDR3: ASSVGGTSPTGIDTGELF
J: TRBJ2-6; D: NA; size: NA; V: TRBV28; CDR3: ASSPDSRGAGANVLT
J: TRBJ2-7; D: NA; size: NA; V: TRBV11-2; CDR3: ASSLGSLPQDYEQY
J: NA; D: TRBD1; size: NA; V: TRBV4-2; CDR3: ASSHAGQGEVYEQY
J: TRBJ2-1; D: NA; size: NA; V: TRBV4-3; CDR3: ASSQGWRGGNEQF
J: TRBJ1-1; D: NA; size: NA; V: TRBV10-3; CDR3: AISEQPGYTEAF
J: TRBJ1-6; D: NA; size: few; V: TRBV4-1; CDR3: ASTYYWRGTGVSPLH
J: TRBJ1-5; D: NA; size: NA; V: TRBV10-3; CDR3: AISESAGQPQH
J: TRBJ1-2; D: TRBD1; size: NA; V: TRBV6-1; CDR3: ASSERTGGLGDYGYT